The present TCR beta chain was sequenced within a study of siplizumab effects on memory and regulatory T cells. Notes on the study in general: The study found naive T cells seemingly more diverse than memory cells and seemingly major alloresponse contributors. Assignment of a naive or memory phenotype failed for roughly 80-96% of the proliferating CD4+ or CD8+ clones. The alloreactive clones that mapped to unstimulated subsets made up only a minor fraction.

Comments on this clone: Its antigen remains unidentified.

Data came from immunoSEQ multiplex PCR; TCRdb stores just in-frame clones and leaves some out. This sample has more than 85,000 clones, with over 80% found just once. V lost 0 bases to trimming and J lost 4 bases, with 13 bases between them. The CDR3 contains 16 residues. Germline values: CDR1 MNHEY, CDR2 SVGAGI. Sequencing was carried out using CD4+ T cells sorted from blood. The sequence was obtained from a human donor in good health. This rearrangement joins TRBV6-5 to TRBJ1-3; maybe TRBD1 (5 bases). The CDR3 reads CASSYSPPGWGNTIYF. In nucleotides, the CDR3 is TGTGCCAGCAGTTACTCCCCCCCAGGGTGGGGAAACACCATATATTTT.